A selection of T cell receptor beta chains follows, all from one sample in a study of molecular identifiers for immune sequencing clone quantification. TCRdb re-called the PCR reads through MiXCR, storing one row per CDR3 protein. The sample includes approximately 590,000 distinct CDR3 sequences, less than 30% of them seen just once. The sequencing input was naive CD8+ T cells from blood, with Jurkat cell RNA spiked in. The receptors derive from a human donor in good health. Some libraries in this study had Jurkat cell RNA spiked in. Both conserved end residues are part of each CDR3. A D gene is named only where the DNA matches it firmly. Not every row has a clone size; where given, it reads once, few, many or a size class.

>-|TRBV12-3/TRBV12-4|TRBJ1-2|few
TGTGCCAGCAGTTCGGGGTCGGTCTATGGCTACACCTTC
CASSSGSVYGYTF
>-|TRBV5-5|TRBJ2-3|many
TGTGCCAGCAGCGCGGAACGGACCACAGATACGCAGTATTTT
CASSAERTTDTQYF
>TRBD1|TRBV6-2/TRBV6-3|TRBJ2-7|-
TGTGCCACGAGTTACCGGGGGTTGGACAGGGACTACGAGCAGTACTTC
CATSYRGLDRDYEQYF
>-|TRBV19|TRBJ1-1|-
TGTGCCAGTAGTATTACTGGGTACACTGAAGCTTTCTTT
CASSITGYTEAFF
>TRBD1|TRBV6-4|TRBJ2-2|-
TGTGCCAGCAGTGACTTCGCAGGGGGAAGGACCGGGGAGCTGTTTTTT
CASSDFAGGRTGELFF
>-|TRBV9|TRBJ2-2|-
TGTGCCAGCAGCAACCCCAGGGTTACGAACACCGGGGAGCTGTTTTTT
CASSNPRVTNTGELFF
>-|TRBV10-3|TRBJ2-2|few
TGTGCCATCAGTCCGAACACCGGGGAGCTGTTTTTT
CAISPNTGELFF
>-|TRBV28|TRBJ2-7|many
TGTGCCAGCAGTTTATTGGACGAGGGGAACGAGCAGTACTTC
CASSLLDEGNEQYF
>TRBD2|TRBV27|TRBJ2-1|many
TGTGCCAGCAGTTTAAAGGTAGCGGGGGACTCCTACAATGAGCAGTTCTTC
CASSLKVAGDSYNEQFF
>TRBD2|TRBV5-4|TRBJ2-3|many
TGTGCCAGCAGCTACGGAGTAGCGGGAGTTACAGATACGCAGTATTTT
CASSYGVAGVTDTQYF
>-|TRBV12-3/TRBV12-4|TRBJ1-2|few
TGTGCCAGCAGTTTTTATGTCAGCAGTAACTATGGCTACACCTTC
CASSFYVSSNYGYTF
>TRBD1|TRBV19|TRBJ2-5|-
TGTGCCAGCAAACAATGGACAGGGAATACTGAAGAGACCCAGTACTTC
CASKQWTGNTEETQYF
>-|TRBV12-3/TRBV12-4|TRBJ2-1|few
TGTGCCAGCAGTTATCTAGCCAGCTCTGCCAATGAGCAGTTCTTC
CASSYLASSANEQFF
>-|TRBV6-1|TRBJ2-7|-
TGTGCCAGCAGTACTCCCCCCAAGGAGCAGTACTTC
CASSTPPKEQYF
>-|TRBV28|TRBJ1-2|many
TGTGCCAGCAGTCTACGACAAGATAACTATGGCTACACCTTC
CASSLRQDNYGYTF
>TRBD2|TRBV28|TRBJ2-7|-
TGTGCCAGCAGAACTAGCGGGAGTGAACTCTACGAGCAGTACTTC
CASRTSGSELYEQYF
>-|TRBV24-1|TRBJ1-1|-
TGTGCCACCAACTCGGAACAGGCTGAAGCTTTCTTT
CATNSEQAEAFF
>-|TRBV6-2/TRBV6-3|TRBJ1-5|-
TGTGCCAGCAGGACGCCAGACTTGGTCGGGAACAATCAGCCCCCGCATTTT
CASRTPDLVGNNQPPHF
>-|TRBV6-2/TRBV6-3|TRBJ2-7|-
TGTGCCAGCAGCTACGGGGGAACTTACTACGAGCAGTACTTC
CASSYGGTYYEQYF
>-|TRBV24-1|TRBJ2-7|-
TGTGCCACCATCACCTTAGGAATATCCTACGAGCAGTACTTC
CATITLGISYEQYF